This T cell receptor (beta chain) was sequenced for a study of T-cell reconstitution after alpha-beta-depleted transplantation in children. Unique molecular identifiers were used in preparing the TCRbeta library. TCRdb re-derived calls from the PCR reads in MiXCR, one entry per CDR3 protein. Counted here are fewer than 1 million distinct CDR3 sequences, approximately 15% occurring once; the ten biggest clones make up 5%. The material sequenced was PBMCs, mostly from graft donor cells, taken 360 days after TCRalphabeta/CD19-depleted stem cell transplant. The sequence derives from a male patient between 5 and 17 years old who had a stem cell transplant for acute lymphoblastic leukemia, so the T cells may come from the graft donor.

The CDR3 is CATSRDTGLAAEQFF. The CDR3 nucleotides are TGTGCCACCAGCAGAGATACGGGCCTAGCGGCTGAGCAGTTCTTC. This rearrangement joins TRBV15 to TRBJ2-1; the match to TRBD2 covers 7 bases. The CDR3 has 15 amino acids. The ends lost 0 bases at V and 9 bases at J; junction bases unmatched: 8. The germline gives CDR1 LNHNV, CDR2 YYDKDF (reference sequence).